This TCR beta chain appears in the sequencing data of a study of shared clonotypes between healthy human individuals. Sequenced by immunoSEQ multiplex PCR; TCRdb stores in-frame clones only, minus some. Counted here are millions of clones, around nine tenths occurring once; the ten biggest clones make up over 0.12%. Germline V gives CDR1 MGHRA, CDR2 YSYEKL. Unmatched junction bases numbered 3, after V lost 6 bases and J lost 2 bases. This CDR3 region has 15 residues. The V call is TRBV4-1, the J call TRBJ2-7; TRBD2 matches at 14 bases. The TCR sequence derives from a man in his late teens or twenties in good health. Sequenced: naive CD4+ T cells sorted from blood. Subset specified: CD45RA+ positively selected. The CDR3, as DNA: TGCGCCAGCAGACCGGGACTAGCGGGAGCCTACGAGCAGTACTTC. It is translated as CASRPGLAGAYEQYF.